This is a list of T cell receptor beta chains from one sample in a study of blood T cell repertoires in COVID-19. The assay was immunoSEQ multiplex PCR, and TCRdb's table has in-frame clones only and misses some. The table lists 150,000 to 170,000 clones, roughly 88% of them singletons. The sample comprised peripheral blood. The origin of the receptors is a man aged 60-69 years with COVID-19, enrolled during active disease. The CDR3 runs from the conserved cysteine through the conserved F or W.

>TRBV23-1
CASSRTWYPGQGAGYTF
>TRBV6-4
CASSEVAGFGTEAFF
>TRBV4-2
CASSPPGQHYGYTF
>TRBV9
CASSVDTLTSNEQFF
>TRBV7-3
CASSKQGAFSGNTIYF
>TRBV7-8
CASSSWRAGTGNTIYF
>TRBV2
CASSVEAEQPQHF
>TRBV5-1
CASSRIAGSTDTQYF
>TRBV5-1
CASSSGTGKYEQYF
>TRBV20-1
CSASGQGVPNYGYTF
>TRBV18
CASSTGTGNQPQHF
>TRBV18
CASSQQGTMAFF
>TRBV2
CASSRGLGETQYF
>TRBV18
CASSAETTHSNQPQHF
>TRBV7-2
CASSLARAHTGELFF
>TRBV4-2
CASSHPALAGGPNEQFF
>TRBV29-1
CSVEDGGYNTEAFF
>TRBV3-1/TRBV3-2
CASSDAGRTYGYTF
>TRBV14
CASSRQGTYNSPLHF
>TRBV7-3
CASSSGPNTEAFF
>TRBV6-4
CASSETVNQPQHF
>TRBV5-1
CASSSGTGGANYGYTF
>TRBV5-1
CASSLEPRVSPEAFF
>TRBV10-3
CAISLTSGGAVEQFF
>TRBV5-1
CASSLDSQMNTEAFF
>TRBV7-9
CASSLGGATDTQYF
>TRBV6-1
CASSEPGRANTEAFF
>TRBV6-2/TRBV6-3
CASSTLNYGYTF
>TRBV6-5
CASSRQAHTEAFF
>TRBV7-2
CASSSRGGQLAGNTIYF
>TRBV4-3
CASSQDLRGAKYGYTF
>TRBV30
CAWSGGTGLYEQYF
>TRBV6-1
CASSEVRTSGTDTQYF
>TRBV7-9
CASSSSTSLGSAQYF
>TRBV11-3
CASSFGPNYGYTF
>TRBV5-4
CASSTQSGGLETQYF
>TRBV19
CAIQASGSSNEQFF
>TRBV7-2
CASRPFTAGGLETQYF
>TRBV5-8
CASSLQGIRTGGLLGELFF
>TRBV4-3
CASSQAGTGTYEQYF
>TRBV6-2/TRBV6-3
CASSYSTRGGRQPQHF
>TRBV7-9
CASSPRRDSYGYTF
>TRBV9
CASSVERQAADTQYF
>TRBV5-8
CASTPEGGGNYGYTF